This T cell receptor (beta chain) was sequenced for a study of cytomegalovirus exposure and HLA in healthy donors. Findings and limits, study-wide: The productive fraction for most TCR beta V segments was about 90% or about 30% in an earlier analysis. Most TCR sequences showed up rarely, but some public TCRs showed up in many donors.

CDR1 SNHLY and CDR2 FYNNEI come from the germline V gene. The length of the CDR3 is 16 residues. V dropped 4 bases and J dropped 4; count of bases not matched to a gene: 11. In the PCR, 60 Vbeta and 13 Jbeta primers were used. Assay: immunoSEQ multiplex PCR; the TCRdb copy retains only in-frame clones and omits some. Here the sample spans about 160,000 clones, about 85% being singletons. About this clone itself: No antigen is known for it.

The V call is TRBV2, the J call TRBJ1-1; 8 positions agree with TRBD1. This receptor was taken from a man aged 18-30 years in good health and CMV-seropositive. Sequenced: PBMCs. CDR3 sequence (DNA): TGTGCCAGCAGTGGGCGGACAGGGCAGAGTATCACTGAAGCTTTCTTT. Residues: CASSGRTGQSITEAFF.